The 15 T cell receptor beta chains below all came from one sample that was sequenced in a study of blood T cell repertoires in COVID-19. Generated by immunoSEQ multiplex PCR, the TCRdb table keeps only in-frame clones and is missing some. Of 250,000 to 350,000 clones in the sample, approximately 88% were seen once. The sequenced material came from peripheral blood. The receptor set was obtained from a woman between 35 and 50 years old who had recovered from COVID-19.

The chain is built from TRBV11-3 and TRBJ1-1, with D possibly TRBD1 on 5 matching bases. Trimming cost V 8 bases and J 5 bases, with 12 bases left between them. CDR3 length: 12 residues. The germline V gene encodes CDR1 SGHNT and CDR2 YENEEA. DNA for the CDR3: TGTGCCAGCGAGCAGGGAGGGACTGAAGCTTTCTTT. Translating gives CASEQGGTEAFF.

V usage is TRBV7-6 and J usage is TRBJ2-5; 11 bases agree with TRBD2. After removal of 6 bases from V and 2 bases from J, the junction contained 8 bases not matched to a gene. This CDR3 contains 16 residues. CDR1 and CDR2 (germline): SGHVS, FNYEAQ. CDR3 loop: CASSDGTSGPQETQYF. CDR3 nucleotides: TGTGCCAGCAGTGATGGGACTAGCGGTCCGCAAGAGACCCAGTACTTC.

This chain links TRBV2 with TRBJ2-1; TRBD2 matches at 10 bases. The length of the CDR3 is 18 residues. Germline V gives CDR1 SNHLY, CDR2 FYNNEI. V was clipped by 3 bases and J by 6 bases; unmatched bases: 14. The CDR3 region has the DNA TGTGCCAGCAGTGAGAGGACTAGCGGAAGGACCATGGGCAATGAGCAGTTCTTC. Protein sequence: CASSERTSGRTMGNEQFF.

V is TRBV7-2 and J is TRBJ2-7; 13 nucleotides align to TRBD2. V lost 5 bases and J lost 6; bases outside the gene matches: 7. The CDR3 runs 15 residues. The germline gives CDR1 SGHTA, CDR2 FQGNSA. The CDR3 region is CASSPRTSGSGEQYF. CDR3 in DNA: TGTGCCAGCAGCCCTCGGACTAGCGGGAGTGGCGAGCAGTACTTC. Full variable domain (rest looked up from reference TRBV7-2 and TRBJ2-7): GAGVSQSPSNKVTEKGKDVELRCDPISGHTALYWYRQSLGQGLEFLIYFQGNSAPDKSGLPSDRFSAERTGGSVSTLTIQRTQQEDSAVYLCASSPRTSGSGEQYFGPGTRLTVT.

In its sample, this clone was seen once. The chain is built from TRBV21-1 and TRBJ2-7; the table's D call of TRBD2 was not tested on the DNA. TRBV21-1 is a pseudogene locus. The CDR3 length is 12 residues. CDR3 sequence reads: CATEIDGYEQYF. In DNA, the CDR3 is TGTGCCACCGAAATAGACGGGTACGAGCAGTACTTC.

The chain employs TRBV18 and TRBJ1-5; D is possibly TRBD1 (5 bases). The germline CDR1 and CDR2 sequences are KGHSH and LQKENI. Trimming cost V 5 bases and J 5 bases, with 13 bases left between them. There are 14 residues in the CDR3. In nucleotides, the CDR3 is TGTGCCAGCTCAGCGCAGGGCCGGGATCAGCCCCAGCATTTT. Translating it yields CASSAQGRDQPQHF.

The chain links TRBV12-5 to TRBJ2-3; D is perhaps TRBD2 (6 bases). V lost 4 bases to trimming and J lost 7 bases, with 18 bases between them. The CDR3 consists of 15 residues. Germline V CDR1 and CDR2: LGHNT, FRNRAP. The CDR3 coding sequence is TGTGCTAGTGGTTCCCCCGGGGGACCCACTTATACGCAGTATTTT. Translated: CASGSPGGPTYTQYF.

CDR3 nucleotide sequence: TGTGCCAGCAGACTCAATCTCTACGAGCAGTACTTC. This encodes CASRLNLYEQYF. The gene calls are TRBV12-3 or TRBV12-4 and TRBJ2-7; D gene unclear. V lost 6 bases and J lost 3, with 9 bases in between. The CDR3 has 12 amino acids.

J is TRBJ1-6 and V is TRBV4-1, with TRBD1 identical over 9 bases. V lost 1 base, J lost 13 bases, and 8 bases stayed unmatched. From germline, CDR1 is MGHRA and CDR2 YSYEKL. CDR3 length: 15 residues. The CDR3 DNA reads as TGCGCCAGCAGCCAAGTGGCGGGACAGGGTATGCCCCTCCACTTT. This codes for CASSQVAGQGMPLHF.

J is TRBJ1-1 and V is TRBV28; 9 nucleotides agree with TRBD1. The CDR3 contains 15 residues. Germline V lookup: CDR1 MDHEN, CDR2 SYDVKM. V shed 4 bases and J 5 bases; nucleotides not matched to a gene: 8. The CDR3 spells CASSSLGTGITEAFF. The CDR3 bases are TGTGCCAGCAGTTCGCTCGGGACAGGGATTACTGAAGCTTTCTTT.

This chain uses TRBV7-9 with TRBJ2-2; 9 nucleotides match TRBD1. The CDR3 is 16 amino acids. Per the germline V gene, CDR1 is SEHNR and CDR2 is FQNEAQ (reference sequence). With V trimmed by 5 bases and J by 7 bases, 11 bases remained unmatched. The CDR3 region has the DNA TGTGCCAGCAGCGATCAACCGGGACAGGGCGACGGGGAGCTGTTTTTT. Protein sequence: CASSDQPGQGDGELFF.

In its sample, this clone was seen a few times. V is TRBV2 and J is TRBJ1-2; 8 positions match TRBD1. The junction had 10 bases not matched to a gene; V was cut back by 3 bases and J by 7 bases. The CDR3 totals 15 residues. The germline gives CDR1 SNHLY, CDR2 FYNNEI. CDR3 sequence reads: CASSDPPGQGPGYTF. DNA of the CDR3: TGTGCCAGCAGTGATCCCCCCGGACAGGGTCCTGGCTACACCTTC. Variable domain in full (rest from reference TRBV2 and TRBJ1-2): EPEVTQTPSHQVTQMGQEVILRCVPISNHLYFYWYRQILGQKVEFLVSFYNNEISEKSEIFDDQFSVERPDGSNFTLKIRSTKLEDSAMYFCASSDPPGQGPGYTFGSGTRLTVV.

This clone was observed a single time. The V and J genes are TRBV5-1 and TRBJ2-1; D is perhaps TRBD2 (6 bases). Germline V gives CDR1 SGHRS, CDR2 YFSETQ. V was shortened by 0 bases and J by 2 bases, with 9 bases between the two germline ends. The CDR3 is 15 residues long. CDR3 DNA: TGCGCCAGCAGCTTGGCCGGGAGCCCCTACAATGAGCAGTTCTTC. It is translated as CASSLAGSPYNEQFF.

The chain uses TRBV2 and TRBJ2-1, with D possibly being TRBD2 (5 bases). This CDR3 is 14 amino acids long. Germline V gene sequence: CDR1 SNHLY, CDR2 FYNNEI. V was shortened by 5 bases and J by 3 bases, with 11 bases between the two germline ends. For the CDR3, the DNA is TGTGCCAGCAGTCAACTAGTCGGCTACAATGAGCAGTTCTTC. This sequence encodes CASSQLVGYNEQFF.

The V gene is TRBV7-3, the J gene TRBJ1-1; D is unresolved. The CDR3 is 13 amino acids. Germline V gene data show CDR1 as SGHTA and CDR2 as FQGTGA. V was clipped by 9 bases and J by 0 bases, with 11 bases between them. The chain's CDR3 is CARFWAMNTEAFF. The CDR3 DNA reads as TGTGCCAGATTTTGGGCTATGAACACTGAAGCTTTCTTT.